The 2 T cell receptor beta chains listed next were all sequenced from one sample in a study of CD8 T cells in ankylosing spondylitis. TCRdb reanalysed the 5' RACE reads using MiXCR and keeps one entry per CDR3 protein. The sample has some 120,000 distinct CDR3 sequences; around 7% are singletons. Material: blood, either unsorted or a sorted T cell fraction (not recorded which). All receptors come from a male donor with ankylosing spondylitis or in good health (not recorded which).

This chain connects TRBV6-2 or TRBV6-3 to TRBJ1-1, with 9 bases fitting TRBD1. The CDR3 totals 15 residues. Germline-derived CDR1 and CDR2 are MNHEY and SVGEGT. V shed 7 bases, J shed 1 base, and the junction held 7 bases outside the gene matches. For the CDR3, the DNA is TGTGCCAGCATCTACTCGGGACAGGGGAACACTGAAGCTTTCTTT. Its translation: CASIYSGQGNTEAFF.

This clonotype turned up a few times. The CDR3 sequence: CSARGQGIYEQYF. CDR3 sequence (DNA): TGCAGTGCTAGAGGACAGGGGATATACGAGCAGTACTTC. V and J are TRBV20-1 and TRBJ2-7, with 8 bases identical to TRBD1. Losses at the gene ends were 1 base for V and 4 bases for J; bases not matched to a gene: 3. Germline CDR1 and CDR2: DFQATT and SNEGSKA (reference sequence). The CDR3 runs 13 residues.